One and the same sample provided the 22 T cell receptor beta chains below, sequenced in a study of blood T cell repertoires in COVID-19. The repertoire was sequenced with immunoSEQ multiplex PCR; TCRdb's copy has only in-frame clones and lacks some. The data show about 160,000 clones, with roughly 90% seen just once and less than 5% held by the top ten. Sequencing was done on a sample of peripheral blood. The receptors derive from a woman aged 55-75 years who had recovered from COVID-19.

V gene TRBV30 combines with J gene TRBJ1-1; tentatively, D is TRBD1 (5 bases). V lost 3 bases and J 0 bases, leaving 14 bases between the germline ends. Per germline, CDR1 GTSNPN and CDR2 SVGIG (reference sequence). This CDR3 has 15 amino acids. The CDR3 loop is CAWRQGLTMNTEAFF. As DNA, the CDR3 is TGTGCCTGGAGGCAGGGACTTACTATGAACACTGAAGCTTTCTTT.

CDR3 bases: TGTGCCAGCAGCTTAGGGGGACAGGGGGCTACAAGGAATAGGGAGACCCAGTACTTC. This gives the protein CASSLGGQGATRNRETQYF. The chain links TRBV7-2 to TRBJ2-5, with TRBD1 identical over 12 bases. From germline, CDR1 is SGHTA and CDR2 FQGNSA. Unmatched junction bases numbered 14, after V lost 1 base and J lost 5 bases. CDR3 length: 19 amino acids.

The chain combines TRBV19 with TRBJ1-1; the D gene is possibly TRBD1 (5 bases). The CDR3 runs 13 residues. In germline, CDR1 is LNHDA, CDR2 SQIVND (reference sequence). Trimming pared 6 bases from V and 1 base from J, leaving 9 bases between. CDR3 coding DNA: TGTGCCAGTAGGTCACAGGAGAACACTGAAGCTTTCTTT. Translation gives CASRSQENTEAFF.

The chain's CDR3 is CATGSDTGTGELFF. As DNA, the CDR3 is TGTGCCACGGGGTCGGACACTGGCACCGGGGAGCTGTTTTTT. The chain uses TRBV24-1 and TRBJ2-2; D possibly corresponds to TRBD1 (5 bases). The germline V gene encodes CDR1 KGHDR and CDR2 SFDVKD. The V gene lost 10 bases and the J gene lost 4 bases, with 15 bases spanning the gap. There are 14 residues in the CDR3.

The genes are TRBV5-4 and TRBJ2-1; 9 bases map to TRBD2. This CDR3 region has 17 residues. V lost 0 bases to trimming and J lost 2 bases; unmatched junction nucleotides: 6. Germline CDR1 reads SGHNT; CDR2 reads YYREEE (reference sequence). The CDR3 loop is CASSLDGSGGPYNEQFF. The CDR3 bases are TGTGCCAGCAGCTTGGATGGTAGCGGGGGTCCCTACAATGAGCAGTTCTTC.

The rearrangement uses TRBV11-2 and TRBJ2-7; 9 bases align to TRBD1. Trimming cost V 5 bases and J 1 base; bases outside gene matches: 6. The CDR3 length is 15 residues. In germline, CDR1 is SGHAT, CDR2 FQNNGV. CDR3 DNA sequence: TGTGCCAGCAGCCACCCGGACAGGGGATCCTACGAGCAGTACTTC. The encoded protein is CASSHPDRGSYEQYF.

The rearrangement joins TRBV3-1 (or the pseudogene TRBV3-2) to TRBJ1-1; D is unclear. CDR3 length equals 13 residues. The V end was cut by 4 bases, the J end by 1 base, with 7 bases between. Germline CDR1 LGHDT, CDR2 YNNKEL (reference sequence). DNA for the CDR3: TGTGCCAGCAGCCCCCACACGAACACTGAAGCTTTCTTT. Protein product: CASSPHTNTEAFF.

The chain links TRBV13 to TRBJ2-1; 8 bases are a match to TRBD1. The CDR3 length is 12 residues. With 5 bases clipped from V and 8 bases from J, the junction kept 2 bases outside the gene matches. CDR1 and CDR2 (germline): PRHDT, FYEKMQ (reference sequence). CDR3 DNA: TGTGCCAGCAGCGTCAGGGGGCATGAGCAGTTCTTC. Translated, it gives CASSVRGHEQFF.

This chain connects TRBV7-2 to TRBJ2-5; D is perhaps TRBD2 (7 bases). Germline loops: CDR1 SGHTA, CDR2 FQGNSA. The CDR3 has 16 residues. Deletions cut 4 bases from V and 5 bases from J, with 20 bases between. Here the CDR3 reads CASSSGGHIVRETQYF. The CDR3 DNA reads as TGTGCCAGCAGCTCGGGGGGACACATAGTGCGGGAGACCCAGTACTTC. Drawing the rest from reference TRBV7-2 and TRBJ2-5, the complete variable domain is GAGVSQSPSNKVTEKGKDVELRCDPISGHTALYWYRQSLGQGLEFLIYFQGNSAPDKSGLPSDRFSAERTGGSVSTLTIQRTQQEDSAVYLCASSSGGHIVRETQYFGPGTRLLVL.

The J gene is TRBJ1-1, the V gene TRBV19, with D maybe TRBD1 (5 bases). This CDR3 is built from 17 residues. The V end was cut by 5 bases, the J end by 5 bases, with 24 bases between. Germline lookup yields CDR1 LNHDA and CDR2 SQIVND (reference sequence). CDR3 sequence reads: CASSWGRGTRIGTEAFF. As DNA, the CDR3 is TGTGCCAGTAGTTGGGGTCGGGGGACCCGAATTGGAACTGAAGCTTTCTTT.

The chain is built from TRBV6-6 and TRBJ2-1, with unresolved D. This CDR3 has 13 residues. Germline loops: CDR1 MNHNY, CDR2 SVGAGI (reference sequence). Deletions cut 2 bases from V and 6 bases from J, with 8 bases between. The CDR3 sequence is CASSYQLGNEQFF. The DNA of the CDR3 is TGTGCCAGCAGTTACCAACTTGGCAATGAGCAGTTCTTC.

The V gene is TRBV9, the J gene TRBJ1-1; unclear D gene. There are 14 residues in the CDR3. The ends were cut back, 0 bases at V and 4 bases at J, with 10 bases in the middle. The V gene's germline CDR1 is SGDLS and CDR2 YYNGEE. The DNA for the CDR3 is TGTGCCAGCAGCGTAGCTAATAGAGGCACTGAAGCTTTCTTT. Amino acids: CASSVANRGTEAFF.

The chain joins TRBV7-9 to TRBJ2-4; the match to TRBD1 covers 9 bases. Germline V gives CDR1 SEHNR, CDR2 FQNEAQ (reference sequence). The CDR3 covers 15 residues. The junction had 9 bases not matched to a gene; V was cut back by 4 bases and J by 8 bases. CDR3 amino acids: CASSSDRGLRYIQYF. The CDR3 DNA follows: TGTGCCAGCAGCTCGGACAGGGGCCTTAGATACATTCAGTACTTC.

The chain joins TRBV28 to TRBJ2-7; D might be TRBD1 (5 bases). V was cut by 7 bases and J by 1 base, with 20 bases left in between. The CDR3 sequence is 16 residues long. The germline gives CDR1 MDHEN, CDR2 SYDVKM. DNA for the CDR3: TGTGCCAGCATCCCAAGGCGGCTCAGGGAATCCTACGAGCAGTACTTC. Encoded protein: CASIPRRLRESYEQYF. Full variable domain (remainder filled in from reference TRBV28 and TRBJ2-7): DVKVTQSSRYLVKRTGEKVFLECVQDMDHENMFWYRQDPGLGLRLIYFSYDVKMKEKGDIPEGYSVSREKKERFSLILESASTNQTSMYLCASIPRRLRESYEQYFGPGTRLTVT.

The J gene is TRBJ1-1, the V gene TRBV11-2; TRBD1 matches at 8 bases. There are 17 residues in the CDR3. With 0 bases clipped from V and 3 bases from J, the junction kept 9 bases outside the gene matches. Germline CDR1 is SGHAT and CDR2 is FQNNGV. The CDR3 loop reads CASSLDSGQGGDTEAFF. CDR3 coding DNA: TGTGCCAGCAGCTTAGATTCCGGACAGGGTGGAGACACTGAAGCTTTCTTT.

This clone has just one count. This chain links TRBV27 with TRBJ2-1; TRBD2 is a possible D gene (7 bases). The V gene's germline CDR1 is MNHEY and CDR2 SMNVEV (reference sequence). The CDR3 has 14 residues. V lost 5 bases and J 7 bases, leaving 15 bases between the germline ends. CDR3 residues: CASSNGGQVNEQFF. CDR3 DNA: TGTGCCAGCAGTAACGGGGGGCAAGTGAATGAGCAGTTCTTC.

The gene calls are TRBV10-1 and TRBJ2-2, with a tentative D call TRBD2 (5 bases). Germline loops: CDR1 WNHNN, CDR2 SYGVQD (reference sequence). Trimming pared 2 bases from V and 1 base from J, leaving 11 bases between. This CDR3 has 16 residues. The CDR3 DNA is TGCGCCAGCAGTGAGCCTCGTGGGAGGAACACCGGGGAGCTGTTTTTT. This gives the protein CASSEPRGRNTGELFF.

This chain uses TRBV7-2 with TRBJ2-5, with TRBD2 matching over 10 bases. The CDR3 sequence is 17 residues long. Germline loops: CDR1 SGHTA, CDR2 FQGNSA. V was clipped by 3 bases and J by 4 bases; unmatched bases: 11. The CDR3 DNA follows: TGTGCCAGCAGCTTCCAGTTGGAGCGGGGGGGCACAGAGACCCAGTACTTC. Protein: CASSFQLERGGTETQYF.

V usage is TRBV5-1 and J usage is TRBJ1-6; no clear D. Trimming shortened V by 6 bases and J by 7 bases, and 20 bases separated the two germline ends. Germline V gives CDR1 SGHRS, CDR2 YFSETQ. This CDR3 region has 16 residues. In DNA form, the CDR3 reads TGCGCCAGCAAGTACGCAGGTTGGCCGATGAATTCACCCCTCCACTTT. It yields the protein CASKYAGWPMNSPLHF.

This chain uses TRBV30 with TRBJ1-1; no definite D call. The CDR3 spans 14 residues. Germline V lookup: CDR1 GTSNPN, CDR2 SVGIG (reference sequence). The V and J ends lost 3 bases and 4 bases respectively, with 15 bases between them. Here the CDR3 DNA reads TGTGCCTGGAGGTTCCCGGGTTTGGGCACTGAAGCTTTCTTT. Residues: CAWRFPGLGTEAFF.

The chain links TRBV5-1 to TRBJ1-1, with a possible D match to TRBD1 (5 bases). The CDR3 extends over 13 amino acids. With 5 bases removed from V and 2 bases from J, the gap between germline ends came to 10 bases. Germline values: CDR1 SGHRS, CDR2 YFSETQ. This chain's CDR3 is CASRLQVNTEAFF. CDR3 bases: TGCGCCAGCAGATTACAGGTTAACACTGAAGCTTTCTTT.

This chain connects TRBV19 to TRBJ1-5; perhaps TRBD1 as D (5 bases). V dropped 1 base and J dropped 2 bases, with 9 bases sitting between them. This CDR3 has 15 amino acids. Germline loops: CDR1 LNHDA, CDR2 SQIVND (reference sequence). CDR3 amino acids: CASSIATQGNQPQHF. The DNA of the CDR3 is TGTGCCAGTAGTATAGCCACACAGGGCAATCAGCCCCAGCATTTT.